The text below deals with one TCR beta chain. Its matching antigen is unknown. The V gene's germline CDR1 is KGHSH and CDR2 LQKENI. The ends lost 1 base at V and 6 bases at J; junction bases unmatched: 5. CDR3 size: 16 residues. These data originate in a study of somatic mutations in cytotoxic T cells in rheumatoid arthritis. Points from the study as a whole: Statistically, CD8+ T-cell clonality was not significantly distinct between individuals with rheumatoid arthritis and age-matched healthy controls.

Using immunoSEQ multiplex PCR, the repertoire was profiled, and TCRdb retains in-frame clones only, with some absent. The sample includes approximately 5,300 clones, about 80% of them seen just once. The source was CD8+ T cells sorted from blood, collected at a follow-up visit. This clonotype was obtained from a man aged 35-49 years with rheumatoid arthritis. This chain uses TRBV18 with TRBJ2-3, with 12 bases lining up with TRBD2. The CDR3 DNA sequence: TGTGCCAGCTCACCACGACTAGCGGGAGCTCCCGATACGCAGTATTTT. Its translation is CASSPRLAGAPDTQYF.